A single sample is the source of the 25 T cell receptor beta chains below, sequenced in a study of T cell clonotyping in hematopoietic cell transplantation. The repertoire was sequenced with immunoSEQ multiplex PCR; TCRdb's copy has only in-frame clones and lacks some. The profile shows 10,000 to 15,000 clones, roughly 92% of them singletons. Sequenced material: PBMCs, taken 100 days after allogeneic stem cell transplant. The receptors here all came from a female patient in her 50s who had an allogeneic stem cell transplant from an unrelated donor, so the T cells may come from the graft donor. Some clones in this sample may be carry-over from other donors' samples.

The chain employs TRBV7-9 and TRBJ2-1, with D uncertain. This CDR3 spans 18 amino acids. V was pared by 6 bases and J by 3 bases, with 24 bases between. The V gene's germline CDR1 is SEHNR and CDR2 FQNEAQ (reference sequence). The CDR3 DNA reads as TGTGCCAGCAGGCCACACGAGCCCGGACGGAGATACTACAATGAGCAGTTCTTC. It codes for CASRPHEPGRRYYNEQFF.

The CDR3, as DNA: TGTGCCATCAAAGAGAACACTGAAGCTTTCTTT. Translating it yields CAIKENTEAFF. The chain carries TRBV10-3 and TRBJ1-1; D call uncertain. Germline V gives CDR1 ENHRY, CDR2 SYGVKD. The V end was cut by 7 bases, the J end by 1 base, with 4 bases between. The CDR3 has 11 amino acids.

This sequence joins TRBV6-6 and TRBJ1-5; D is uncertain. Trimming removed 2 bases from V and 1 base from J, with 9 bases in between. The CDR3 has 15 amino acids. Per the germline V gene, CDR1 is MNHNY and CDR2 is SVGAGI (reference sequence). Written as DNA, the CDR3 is TGTGCCAGCAGTTACCAGGCGGGGAGCAATCAGCCCCAGCATTTT. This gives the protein CASSYQAGSNQPQHF.

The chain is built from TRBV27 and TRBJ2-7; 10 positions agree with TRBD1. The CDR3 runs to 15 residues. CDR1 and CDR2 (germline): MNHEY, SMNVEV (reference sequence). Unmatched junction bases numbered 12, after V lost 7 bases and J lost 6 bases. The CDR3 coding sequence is TGTGCCAGCAAGACGACAGGGGGCATCTTGGGCGAGCAGTACTTC. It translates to CASKTTGGILGEQYF.

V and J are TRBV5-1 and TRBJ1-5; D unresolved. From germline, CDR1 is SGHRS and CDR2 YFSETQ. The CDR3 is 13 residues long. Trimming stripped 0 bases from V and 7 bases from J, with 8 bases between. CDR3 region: CASSLGADQPQHF. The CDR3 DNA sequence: TGCGCCAGCAGCTTGGGCGCGGACCAGCCCCAGCATTTT.

DNA for the CDR3: TGTGCCTGGAGTAAAGTAGTTGGCTACACCTTC. It is translated as CAWSKVVGYTF. The rearrangement uses TRBV30 and TRBJ1-2; D is ambiguous. Germline loops: CDR1 GTSNPN, CDR2 SVGIG (reference sequence). Between the trimmed V and J ends, which lost 2 bases and 7 bases, there was a span of 8 bases. The CDR3 is 11 residues long. The entire variable domain, with the rest obtained from reference TRBV30 and TRBJ1-2, is as follows: SQTIHQWPATLVQPVGSPLSLECTVEGTSNPNLYWYRQAAGRGLQLLFYSVGIGQISSEVPQNLSASRPQDRQFILSSKKLLLSDSGFYLCAWSKVVGYTFGSGTRLTVV.

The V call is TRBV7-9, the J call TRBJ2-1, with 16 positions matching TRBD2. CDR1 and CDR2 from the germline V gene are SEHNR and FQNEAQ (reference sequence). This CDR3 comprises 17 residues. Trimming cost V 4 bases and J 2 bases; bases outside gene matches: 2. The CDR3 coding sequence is TGTGCCAGCAGCTCCGGGACTAGCGGGAGGGCCTACAATGAGCAGTTCTTC. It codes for CASSSGTSGRAYNEQFF.

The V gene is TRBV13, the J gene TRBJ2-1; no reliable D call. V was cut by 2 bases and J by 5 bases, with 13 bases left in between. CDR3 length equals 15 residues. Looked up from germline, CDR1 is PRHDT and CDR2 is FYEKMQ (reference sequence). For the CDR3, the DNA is TGTGCCAGCAGCTTATCTGGGATGGGCGACAATGAGCAGTTCTTC. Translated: CASSLSGMGDNEQFF.

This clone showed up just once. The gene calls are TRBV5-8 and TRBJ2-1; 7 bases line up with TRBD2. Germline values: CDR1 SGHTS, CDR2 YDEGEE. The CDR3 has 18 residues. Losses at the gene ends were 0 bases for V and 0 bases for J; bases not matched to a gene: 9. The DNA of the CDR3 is TGTGCCAGCAGCTTGGCCTGGGGAGGGGCGCACTCCTACAATGAGCAGTTCTTC. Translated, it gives CASSLAWGGAHSYNEQFF. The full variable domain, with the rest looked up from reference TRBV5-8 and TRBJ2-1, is EAGVTQSPTHLIKTRGQQATLRCSPISGHTSVYWYQQALGLGLQFLLWYDEGEERNRGNFPPRFSGRQFPNYSSELNVNALELEDSALYLCASSLAWGGAHSYNEQFFGPGTRLTVL.

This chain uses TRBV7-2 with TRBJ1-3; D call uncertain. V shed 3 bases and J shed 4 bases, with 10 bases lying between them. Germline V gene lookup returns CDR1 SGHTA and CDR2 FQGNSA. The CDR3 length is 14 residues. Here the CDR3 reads CASSFGGYGNTIYF. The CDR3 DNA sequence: TGTGCCAGCAGCTTTGGTGGGTACGGAAACACCATATATTTT. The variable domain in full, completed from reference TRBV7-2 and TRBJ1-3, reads GAGVSQSPSNKVTEKGKDVELRCDPISGHTALYWYRQSLGQGLEFLIYFQGNSAPDKSGLPSDRFSAERTGGSVSTLTIQRTQQEDSAVYLCASSFGGYGNTIYFGEGSWLTVV.

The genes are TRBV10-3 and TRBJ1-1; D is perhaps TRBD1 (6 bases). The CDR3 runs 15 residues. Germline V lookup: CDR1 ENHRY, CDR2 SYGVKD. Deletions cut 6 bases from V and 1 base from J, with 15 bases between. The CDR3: CAIRTPDRQNTEAFF. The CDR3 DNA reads TGTGCCATCAGGACCCCAGACAGGCAGAACACTGAAGCTTTCTTT.

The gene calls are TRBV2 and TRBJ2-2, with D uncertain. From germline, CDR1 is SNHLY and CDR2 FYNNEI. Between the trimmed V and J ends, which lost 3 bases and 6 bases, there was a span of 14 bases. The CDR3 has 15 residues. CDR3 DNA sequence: TGTGCCAGCAGTGAGAAAACAAGACACGCCGGGGAGCTGTTTTTT. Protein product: CASSEKTRHAGELFF.

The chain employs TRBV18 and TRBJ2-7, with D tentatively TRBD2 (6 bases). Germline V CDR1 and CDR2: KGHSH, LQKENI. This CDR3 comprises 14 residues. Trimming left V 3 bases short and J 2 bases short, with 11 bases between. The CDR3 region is CASSPGLTTYEQYF. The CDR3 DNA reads TGTGCCAGCTCACCGGGACTCACGACCTACGAGCAGTACTTC.

The CDR3, as DNA: TGTGCCAGCAGCTTTCCAAGCACAACTAATGAAAAACTGTTTTTT. Its translation is CASSFPSTTNEKLFF. V is TRBV7-9 and J is TRBJ1-4, with D uncertain. Germline V gene lookup returns CDR1 SEHNR and CDR2 FQNEAQ (reference sequence). The CDR3 spans 15 residues. Deletions cut 3 bases from V and 0 bases from J, with 8 bases between.

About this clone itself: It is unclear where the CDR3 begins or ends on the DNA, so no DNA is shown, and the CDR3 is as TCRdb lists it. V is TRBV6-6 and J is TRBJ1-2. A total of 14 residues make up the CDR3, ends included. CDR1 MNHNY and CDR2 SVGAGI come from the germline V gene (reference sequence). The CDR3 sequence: CASTSGAMNYGYTF.

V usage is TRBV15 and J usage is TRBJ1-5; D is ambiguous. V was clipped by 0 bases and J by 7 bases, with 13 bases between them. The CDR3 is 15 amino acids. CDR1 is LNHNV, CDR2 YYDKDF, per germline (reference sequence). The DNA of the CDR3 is TGTGCCACCAGCAGAGATCGATCCTCAGGCCAGCCCCAGCATTTT. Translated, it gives CATSRDRSSGQPQHF.

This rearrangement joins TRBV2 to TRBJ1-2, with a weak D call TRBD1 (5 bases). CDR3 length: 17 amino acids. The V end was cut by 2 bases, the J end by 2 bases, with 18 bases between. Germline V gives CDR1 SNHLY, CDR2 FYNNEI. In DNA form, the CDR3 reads TGTGCCAGCAGTGAAAACCTCCTAGGGACGGCAAACTATGGCTACACCTTC. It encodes CASSENLLGTANYGYTF.

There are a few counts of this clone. For the CDR3, the DNA is TGTGCCAGCAGCTCCGGGACAGGGGTTTTCTACGAGCAGTACTTC. This gives the protein CASSSGTGVFYEQYF. This chain uses TRBV5-6 with TRBJ2-7; 10 positions agree with TRBD1. CDR3 size: 15 residues. V shed 3 bases, J shed 3 bases, and the junction held 6 bases outside the gene matches. Germline assignment: CDR1 SGHDT and CDR2 YYEEEE.

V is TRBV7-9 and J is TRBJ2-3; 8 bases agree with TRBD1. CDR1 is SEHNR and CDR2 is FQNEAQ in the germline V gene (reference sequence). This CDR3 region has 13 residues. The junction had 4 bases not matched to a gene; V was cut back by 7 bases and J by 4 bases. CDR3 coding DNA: TGTGCCAGCACCGAACAGGGGGCAGATACGCAGTATTTT. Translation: CASTEQGADTQYF.

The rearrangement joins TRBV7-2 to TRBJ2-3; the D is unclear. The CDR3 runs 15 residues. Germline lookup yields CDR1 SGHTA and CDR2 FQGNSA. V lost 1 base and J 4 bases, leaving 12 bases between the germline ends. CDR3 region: CASSLVGRQADTQYF. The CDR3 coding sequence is TGTGCCAGCAGCTTAGTAGGCAGGCAGGCAGATACGCAGTATTTT.

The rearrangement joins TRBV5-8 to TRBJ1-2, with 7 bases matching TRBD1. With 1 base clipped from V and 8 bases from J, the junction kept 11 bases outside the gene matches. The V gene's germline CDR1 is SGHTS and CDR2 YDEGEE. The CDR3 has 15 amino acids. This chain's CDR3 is CASSLKTGAQSGYTF. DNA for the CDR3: TGTGCCAGCAGCTTGAAAACAGGGGCCCAATCCGGCTACACCTTC.

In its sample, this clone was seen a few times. CDR3 in amino acids: CASSANPGGGFGNTIYF. DNA for the CDR3: TGTGCCAGCAGCGCCAATCCCGGGGGGGGGTTTGGAAACACCATATATTTT. V and J are TRBV7-8 and TRBJ1-3, with D tentatively TRBD1 (5 bases). This CDR3 region has 17 residues. V was cut by 5 bases and J by 3 bases, with 20 bases left in between. Germline assignment: CDR1 SGHVS and CDR2 FQNEAQ.

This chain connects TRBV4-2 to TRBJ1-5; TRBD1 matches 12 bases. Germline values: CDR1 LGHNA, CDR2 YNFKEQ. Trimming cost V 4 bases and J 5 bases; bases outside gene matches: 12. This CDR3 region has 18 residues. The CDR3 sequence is CASSLHSAGQGAYQPQHF. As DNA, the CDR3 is TGTGCCAGCAGCCTCCACTCAGCGGGACAGGGGGCGTATCAGCCCCAGCATTTT.

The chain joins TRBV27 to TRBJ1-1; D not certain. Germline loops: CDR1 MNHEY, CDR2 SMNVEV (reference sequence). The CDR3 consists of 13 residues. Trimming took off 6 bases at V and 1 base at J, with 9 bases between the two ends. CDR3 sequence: CASRPWGNTEAFF. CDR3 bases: TGTGCCAGCAGGCCTTGGGGGAACACTGAAGCTTTCTTT.

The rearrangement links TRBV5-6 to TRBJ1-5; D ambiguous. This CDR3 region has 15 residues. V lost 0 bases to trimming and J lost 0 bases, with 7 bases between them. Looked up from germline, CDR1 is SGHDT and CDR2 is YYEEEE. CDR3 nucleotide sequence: TGTGCCAGCAGCTTGGGGCCTAATAGCAATCAGCCCCAGCATTTT. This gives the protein CASSLGPNSNQPQHF.